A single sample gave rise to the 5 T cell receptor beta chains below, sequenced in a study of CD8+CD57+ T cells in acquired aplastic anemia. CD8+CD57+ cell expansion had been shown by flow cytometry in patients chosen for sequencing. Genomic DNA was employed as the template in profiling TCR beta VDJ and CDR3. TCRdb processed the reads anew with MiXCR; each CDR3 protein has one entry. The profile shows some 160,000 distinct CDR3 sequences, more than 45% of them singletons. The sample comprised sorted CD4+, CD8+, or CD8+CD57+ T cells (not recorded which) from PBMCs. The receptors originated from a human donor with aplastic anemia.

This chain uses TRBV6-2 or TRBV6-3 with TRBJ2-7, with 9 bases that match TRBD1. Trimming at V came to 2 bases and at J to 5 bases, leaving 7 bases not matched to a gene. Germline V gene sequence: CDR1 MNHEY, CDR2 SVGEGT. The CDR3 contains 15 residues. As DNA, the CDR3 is TGTGCCAGCAGTTACCTATGGACAGGGGACCACGAGCAGTACTTC. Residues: CASSYLWTGDHEQYF.

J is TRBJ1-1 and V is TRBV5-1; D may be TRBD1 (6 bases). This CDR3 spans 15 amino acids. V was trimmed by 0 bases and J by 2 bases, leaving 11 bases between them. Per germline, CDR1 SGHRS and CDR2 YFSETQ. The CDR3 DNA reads TGCGCCAGCAGCTTGGCCAAGGGGGGTAACACTGAAGCTTTCTTT. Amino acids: CASSLAKGGNTEAFF.

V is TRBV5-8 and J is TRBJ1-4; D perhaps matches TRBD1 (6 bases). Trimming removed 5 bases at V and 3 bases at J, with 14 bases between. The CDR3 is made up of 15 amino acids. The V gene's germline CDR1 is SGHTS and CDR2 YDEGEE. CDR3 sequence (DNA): TGTGCCAGCAGGTTAAGGGGGGCGGCTAATGAAAAACTGTTTTTT. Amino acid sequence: CASRLRGAANEKLFF. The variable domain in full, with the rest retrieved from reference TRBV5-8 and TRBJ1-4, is EAGVTQSPTHLIKTRGQQATLRCSPISGHTSVYWYQQALGLGLQFLLWYDEGEERNRGNFPPRFSGRQFPNYSSELNVNALELEDSALYLCASRLRGAANEKLFFGSGTQLSVL.

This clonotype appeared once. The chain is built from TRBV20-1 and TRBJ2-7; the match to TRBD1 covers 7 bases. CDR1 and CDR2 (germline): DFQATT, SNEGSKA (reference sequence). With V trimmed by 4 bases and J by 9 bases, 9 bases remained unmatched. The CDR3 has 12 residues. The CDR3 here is CSATDREIMQYF. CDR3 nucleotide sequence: TGCAGTGCTACTGACAGGGAGATTATGCAGTACTTC.

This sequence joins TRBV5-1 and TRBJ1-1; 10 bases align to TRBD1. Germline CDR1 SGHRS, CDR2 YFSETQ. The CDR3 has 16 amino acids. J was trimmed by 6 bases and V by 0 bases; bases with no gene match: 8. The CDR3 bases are TGCGCCAGCAGCTTGGGACAGGGGGCCGGGGCTTCTGAAGCTTTCTTT. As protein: CASSLGQGAGASEAFF.